This TCR beta chain was recovered during a study of identical twins (dated by TCRdb to 2016 to 2018). For context, the study as a whole: To test whether fetal clonotypes persist, this study deep-sequenced TCR alpha and beta repertoires from monozygotic twins, from unrelated adults of various ages, and from cord blood. To rule out contamination, the twin experiments were replicated at different times with different library preparation protocols.

Every donor in the study was a healthy Caucasian. The twin cohort comprised three pairs of female monozygotic twins, all aged roughly 18 to 29 years. CD4+ and CD8+ T cell populations were isolated with positive isolation kits from Invitrogen. Reading the germline V gene (reference sequence) gives CDR1 DFQATT and CDR2 SNEGSKA. The germline V end is reduced by 6 bases and the J end by 3 bases; junction bases left unmatched: 9. The CDR3 covers 14 residues, taking in both the cysteine and the phenylalanine. The entry retains the CDR3 DNA only, 42 bases that are in frame from base 1. Library preparation employed 5' RACE. Instrument on record: Illumina HiSeq 2000. Template switching introduced a universal primer binding site; the final cDNA contained a unique molecular identifier, enabling accurate counting of TCR cDNA molecules. First-strand cDNA for TCR alpha and beta chains was synthesized from specific primers in the conserved constant-segment region. To control for contamination, every cDNA library was double barcoded, receiving both a SMART-Mk sample barcode and Illumina barcodes. TruSeq adapter sequences and Illumina sample barcodes were added in two successive PCR steps. The Illumina HiSeq platform was used with custom primers to sequence TCR alpha and beta cDNA libraries. For the original study's pipeline: Unique molecular identifiers were extracted from raw reads with MiGEC, and CDR3 positions were determined with MiXCR. Recombination models were inferred per individual with the repgenHMM and IGoR tools using an EM algorithm. The analysis of shared clonotypes was done with the tcR package in R, with sharing normalized by the product of cloneset sizes. Out-of-frame nonproductive sequences were analyzed to study raw recombination free of thymic and clonal selection effects. TCRdb's own reprocessing of the public reads used fastp at Q25 and MiXCR and kept productive beta chains. Each CDR3 protein appears once, grouped with its most common genes and DNA. For this entry, the V and J calls and clone size follow TCRdb and not the study's own pipeline. The sample table shows about 240,000 distinct CDR3 sequences, and approximately 8% are seen once. Of the sample, under 6% is held by the ten largest clones.

This clonotype was counted many times. Its antigen remains unidentified. No base quality values were provided; no much bigger clone lies one nucleotide off. General conclusions and limits of the study: Compared with coincidental sharing between unrelated individuals, out-of-frame TCR alpha sequences shared between twins showed an excess of sequences with low generation probability. In monozygotic twins, out-of-frame TCR alpha sharing was systematically underestimated by recombination models, although the models agreed with sharing between unrelated individuals. In beta out-of-frame sequences, excess twin sharing was weaker, because having fewer shared sequences lowered the signal-to-noise ratio. Invariant T cells such as MAIT and iNKT could partly confound zero-insertion analyses, though diverse VJ usage argued against this for most clonotypes. Because the same donors could not be followed over many years, the conclusions relied on cross-sectional statistical analysis. Fewer insertions were carried by abundant cord blood beta clonotypes; a weaker similar trend was observed in young adult naive repertoires, while no such trend was observed in memory repertoires.

These records were also assigned to another study, of yellow fever vaccine responses in identical twins. The second paper further reports: According to the authors, in identical twins the way T cells responded to vaccination appeared partly convergent and partly personalized. The study precisely tracked vaccine-responding T cell clones in identical twins.

The chain couples TRBV20-1 to TRBJ2-3; the central 7 bases match TRBD2. The sequenced material came from CD8+ T cells sorted from blood. This receptor was obtained from a young woman in good health. The CDR3 corresponds to CSARELATTDTQYF. The DNA sequence follows: TGCAGTGCCAGGGAACTAGCGACAACAGATACGCAGTATTTT.